This T cell receptor beta chain appears in the sequencing data of a study of cytomegalovirus exposure and HLA in healthy donors. Study observations and caveats: The TCR clusters that emerged in the first cohort tended, a later analysis found, to co-occur in the roughly 130 validation repertoires. Associated with cytomegalovirus, according to the listing, were 150 to 200 TCR beta chains.

Method: immunoSEQ multiplex PCR; TCRdb's copy keeps in-frame clones and lacks some. The sample contains approximately 150,000 clones, roughly 86% of which appear only once. Germline CDR1 and CDR2: SGHRS and YFSETQ. Trimming cost V 1 base and J 5 bases, with 12 bases left between them. This CDR3 has 14 amino acids. Concerning this clone itself: The antigen is not known.

The receptor's source is a man younger than 35 in good health and CMV-seropositive. Material: PBMCs. The rearrangement links TRBV5-1 to TRBJ1-2, with D unclear. CDR3 sequence (DNA): TGCGCCAGCAGCTTGAATGAAAGACTTTATGGCTACACCTTC. This codes for CASSLNERLYGYTF.